Detailed here is one TCR beta chain. Its matching antigen is unknown. Compared with germline, one end of the junction differs, possibly owing to a read error. MiXCR, applied by TCRdb to the reads, yields one record per CDR3 protein. Of around 630,000 distinct CDR3 sequences listed, roughly a quarter are singletons. These data originate in a study of T cell repertoires in cytomegalovirus infection. Across the whole study: Matching HLA type and CMV infection were both indicated by public TCR beta signatures. Overall study results and limits: CMV-specific TCR beta clonotypes restricted by HLA-C dominated the ex vivo response.

The CDR3 sequence is 15 residues long. The V gene's germline CDR1 is MNHNY and CDR2 SVGAGI (reference sequence). The rearrangement uses TRBV6-6 and TRBJ1-6, with D uncertain. The material sequenced was CD8+ T cells from PBMCs. The receptor was isolated from a human donor in good health (CMV status not recorded). Some clones in this sample may be carry-over from other donors' samples. This CDR3 is CASPLEGEYNSLLHF. CDR3 in DNA: TGTGCCAGCCCCTTGGAAGGAGAGTATAATTCACTCCTCCACTTT.